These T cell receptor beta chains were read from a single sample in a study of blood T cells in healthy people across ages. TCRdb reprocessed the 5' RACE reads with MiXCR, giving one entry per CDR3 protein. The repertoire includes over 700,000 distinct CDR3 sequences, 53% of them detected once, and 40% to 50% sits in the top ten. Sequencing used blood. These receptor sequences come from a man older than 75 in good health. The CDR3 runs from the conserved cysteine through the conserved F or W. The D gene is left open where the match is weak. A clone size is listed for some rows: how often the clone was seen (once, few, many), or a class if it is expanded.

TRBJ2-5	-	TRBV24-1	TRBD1	CATSDPGTGLGETQYF	TGTGCCACCAGTGATCCCGGGACAGGGTTAGGGGAGACCCAGTACTTC
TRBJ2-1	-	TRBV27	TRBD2	CASSALAGLYNEQFF	TGTGCCAGCAGTGCCCTAGCGGGACTCTACAATGAGCAGTTCTTC
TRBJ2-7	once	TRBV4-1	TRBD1	CASSQDLTGQAYEQYF	TGCGCCAGCAGTCAAGATCTGACAGGGCAGGCCTACGAGCAGTACTTC
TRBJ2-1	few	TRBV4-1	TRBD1	CASSPSGQGVYEQFF	TGCGCCAGCAGCCCTTCGGGACAGGGCGTCTATGAGCAGTTCTTC
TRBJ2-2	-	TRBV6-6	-	CASSYPSPGELFF	TGTGCCAGCAGTTACCCTAGTCCCGGGGAGCTGTTTTTT
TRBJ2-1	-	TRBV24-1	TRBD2	CATSDSQRESNEQFF	TGTGCCACCAGTGATAGCCAGCGGGAGTCCAATGAGCAGTTCTTC
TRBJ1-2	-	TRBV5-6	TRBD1	CATRQGRTALIYGYTF	TGTGCCACCCGACAGGGGAGAACCGCTCTAATCTATGGTTACACCTTC
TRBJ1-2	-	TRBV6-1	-	CASSEEFWRSGYTF	TGTGCCAGCAGTGAAGAATTTTGGAGGTCCGGCTACACCTTC
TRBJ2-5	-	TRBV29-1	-	CSVELQQETQYF	TGCAGCGTTGAATTGCAGCAAGAGACCCAGTACTTC
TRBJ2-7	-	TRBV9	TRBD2	CASSGKGLAGVVGEQYF	TGTGCCAGCAGCGGGAAAGGACTAGCGGGAGTCGTGGGCGAGCAGTACTTC
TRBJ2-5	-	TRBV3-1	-	CASSQDPIAEETQYF	TGTGCCAGCAGCCAAGATCCGATAGCGGAAGAGACCCAGTACTTC
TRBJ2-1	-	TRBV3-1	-	CASSQEGRGGVNEQFF	TGTGCCAGCAGCCAAGAGGGACGAGGGGGGGTCAATGAGCAGTTCTTC
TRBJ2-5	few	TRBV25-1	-	CASRKVAEGGTQYF	TGTGCCAGCAGGAAAGTAGCGGAGGGGGGGACCCAGTACTTC
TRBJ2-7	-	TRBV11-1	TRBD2	CASGVPLAGDEQYF	TGTGCCAGCGGCGTCCCGCTAGCGGGAGATGAGCAGTACTTC
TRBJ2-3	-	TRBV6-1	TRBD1	CASSEGLGNGDRYAYF	TGTGCCAGCAGTGAGGGCCTTGGGAACGGGGACAGATACGCGTATTTT
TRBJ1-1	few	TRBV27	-	CASSFSWAGSEAFF	TGTGCCAGCAGTTTTTCATGGGCAGGGAGTGAAGCTTTCTTT